The 13 T cell receptor beta chains below were found in one sample sequenced in a study of human T cells and chemical hapten exposure. The time point denotes: patch test 1, 2 weeks after DPC sensitization. The sample's treatment: therapeutic diphenylcyclopropenone sensitization with weekly scalp DPC. TCRdb redid the calling of the RACE reads with MiXCR, one entry per CDR3 protein. The table has some 180,000 distinct CDR3 sequences, under 25% seen once; the top ten hold under 7.5%. This specimen was whole blood, taken in connection with sensitization to the hapten diphenylcyclopropenone (DPC). These receptors were taken from a woman in her forties or fifties with alopecia areata. Some clones in this sample may be carry-over from other donors' samples.

V and J are TRBV20-1 and TRBJ2-5, with D hard to call. The ends were cut back, 4 bases at V and 4 bases at J, with 7 bases in the middle. Germline assignment: CDR1 DFQATT and CDR2 SNEGSKA (reference sequence). The CDR3 spans 11 residues. This chain's CDR3 is CSATHLETQYF. The CDR3 DNA reads TGCAGTGCTACCCACCTAGAGACCCAGTACTTC.

The chain has TRBV5-1 and TRBJ2-5; D is perhaps TRBD1 (8 bases). The length of the CDR3 is 14 residues. CDR1 SGHRS and CDR2 YFSETQ come from the germline V gene. V lost 5 bases and J 5 bases, leaving 16 bases between the germline ends. The CDR3 reads CASREQGGFETQYF. Here the CDR3 DNA reads TGCGCCAGCAGGGAACAGGGGGGGTTCGAGACCCAGTACTTC.

The sample holds a few counts of this clonotype. The chain has TRBV10-3 and TRBJ1-2, with D tentatively TRBD1 (5 bases). CDR3 length: 15 amino acids. CDR1 and CDR2 (germline): ENHRY, SYGVKD. The V gene lost 4 bases and the J gene lost 4 bases, with 16 bases spanning the gap. The CDR3 spells CAISGQTRPFYGYTF. The CDR3 DNA is TGTGCCATCAGTGGACAGACACGTCCCTTCTATGGCTACACCTTC.

The J gene is TRBJ2-2, the V gene TRBV6-2 or TRBV6-3, with a possible D match to TRBD1 (5 bases). CDR1 MNHEY and CDR2 SVGEGT come from the germline V gene. The CDR3 spans 14 residues. V gave up 2 bases and J gave up 7 bases, with 11 bases separating them. The CDR3 DNA follows: TGTGCCAGCAGTTACACAGGAGTTGGCGGGGAGCTGTTTTTT. It translates to CASSYTGVGGELFF.

CDR3: CSVTTGLLSYEQYF. Written as DNA, the CDR3 is TGCAGCGTTACAACGGGACTACTCTCCTACGAGCAGTACTTC. This chain joins TRBV29-1 and TRBJ2-7, with TRBD2 matching 7 bases. CDR1 SQVTM and CDR2 ANQGSEA come from the germline V gene. The CDR3 spans 14 residues. The J segment lost 0 bases and the V segment lost 5 bases, leaving 7 bases of the junction unmatched.

This rearrangement joins TRBV29-1 to TRBJ2-1, with a weak D call TRBD1 (6 bases). The CDR3 is 14 residues long. CDR1 SQVTM and CDR2 ANQGSEA come from the germline V gene. Trimming shortened V by 4 bases and J by 1 base, and 11 bases separated the two germline ends. CDR3 coding DNA: TGCAGCGTTGTACCGGGACATTCCTACAATGAGCAGTTCTTC. This codes for CSVVPGHSYNEQFF.

The chain couples TRBV12-3 or TRBV12-4 to TRBJ2-7; D possibly corresponds to TRBD1 (6 bases). This CDR3 is built from 13 residues. Trimming took off 6 bases at V and 1 base at J, with 10 bases between the two ends. In DNA form, the CDR3 reads TGTGCCAGCAGGGGAACAGGGTCCTACGAGCAGTACTTC. Translated, it gives CASRGTGSYEQYF.

For the CDR3, the DNA is TGTGCCTCCATGGCGGGAGGGATCTACAATGAGCAGTTCTTC. This encodes CASMAGGIYNEQFF. The rearrangement uses TRBV10-3 and TRBJ2-1, with TRBD2 matching 9 bases. CDR1 and CDR2 from the germline V gene are ENHRY and SYGVKD. The ends lost 11 bases at V and 3 bases at J; junction bases unmatched: 8. CDR3 length: 14 amino acids.

The chain is built from TRBV5-1 and TRBJ1-4, with a tentative D call TRBD1 (6 bases). V was pared by 2 bases and J by 4 bases, with 9 bases between. The V gene's germline CDR1 is SGHRS and CDR2 YFSETQ. The CDR3 spans 14 residues. The CDR3 loop is CASSFSGDNEKLFF. The CDR3 DNA follows: TGCGCCAGCAGCTTCTCAGGGGATAATGAAAAACTGTTTTTT. Together with reference TRBV5-1 and TRBJ1-4, the CDR3 gives the full variable domain: KAGVTQTPRYLIKTRGQQVTLSCSPISGHRSVSWYQQTPGQGLQFLFEYFSETQRNKGNFPGRFSGRQFSNSRSEMNVSTLELGDSALYLCASSFSGDNEKLFFGSGTQLSVL.

This clonotype occurred a few times. The rearrangement joins TRBV10-3 to TRBJ2-7, with D perhaps given as TRBD1 or TRBD2 (5 bases each). V shed 8 bases and J shed 2 bases, with 16 bases lying between them. The CDR3 has 14 amino acids. CDR1 and CDR2 (germline): ENHRY, SYGVKD. The CDR3 is CAISWGGPTYEQYF. CDR3 bases: TGTGCCATCTCTTGGGGCGGGCCAACCTACGAGCAGTACTTC.

This clonotype was observed once. The V and J genes are TRBV18 and TRBJ2-7; D is possibly TRBD2 (5 bases). Germline V gene sequence: CDR1 KGHSH, CDR2 LQKENI. This CDR3 contains 14 residues. V was trimmed by 2 bases and J by 0 bases, leaving 8 bases between them. In nucleotides, the CDR3 is TGTGCCAGCTCACCAGGTGACTACTCCTACGAGCAGTACTTC. Encoded protein: CASSPGDYSYEQYF.

The chain carries TRBV24-1 and TRBJ2-2; 11 positions match TRBD2. J gave up 5 bases and V 5 bases, and 6 bases lay outside the gene matches. In germline, CDR1 is KGHDR, CDR2 SFDVKD. This CDR3 is built from 16 residues. The CDR3 DNA reads TGTGCCACCAGTGCCCCACTAGCGGGAGAAACCGGGGAGCTGTTTTTT. Encoded protein: CATSAPLAGETGELFF.

This clonotype came up a few times. The chain employs TRBV5-1 and TRBJ1-1, with D uncertain. Trimming took off 0 bases at V and 2 bases at J, with 14 bases between the two ends. CDR1 and CDR2 (germline): SGHRS, YFSETQ. The CDR3 has 16 residues. The CDR3 nucleotides are TGCGCCAGCAGCTTGGAACCCGTTACTCTAAACACTGAAGCTTTCTTT. Protein: CASSLEPVTLNTEAFF.